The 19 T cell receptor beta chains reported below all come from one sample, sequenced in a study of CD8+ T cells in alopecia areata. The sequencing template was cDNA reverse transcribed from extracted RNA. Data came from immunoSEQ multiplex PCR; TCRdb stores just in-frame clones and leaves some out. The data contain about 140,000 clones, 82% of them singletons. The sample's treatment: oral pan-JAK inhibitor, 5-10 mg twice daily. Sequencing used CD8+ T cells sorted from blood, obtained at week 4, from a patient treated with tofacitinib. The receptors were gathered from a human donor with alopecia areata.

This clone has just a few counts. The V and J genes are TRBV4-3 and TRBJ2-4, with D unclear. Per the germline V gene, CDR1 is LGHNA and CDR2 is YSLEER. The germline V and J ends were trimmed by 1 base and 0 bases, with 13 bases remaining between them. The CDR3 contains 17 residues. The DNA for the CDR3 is TGCGCCAGCAGCCAAGGTCCTTCGTTCCTAGCCAAAAACATTCAGTACTTC. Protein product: CASSQGPSFLAKNIQYF.

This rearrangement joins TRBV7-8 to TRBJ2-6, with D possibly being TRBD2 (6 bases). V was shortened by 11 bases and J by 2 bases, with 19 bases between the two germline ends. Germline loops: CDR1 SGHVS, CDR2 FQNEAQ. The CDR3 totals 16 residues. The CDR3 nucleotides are TGTGCCCAGCCTGGAGCCGGGAGACCTGGGGCCAACGTCCTGACTTTC. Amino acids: CAQPGAGRPGANVLTF.

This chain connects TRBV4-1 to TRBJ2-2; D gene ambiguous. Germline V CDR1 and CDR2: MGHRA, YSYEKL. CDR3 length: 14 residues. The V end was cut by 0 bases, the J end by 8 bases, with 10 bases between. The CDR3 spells CASSQDLKQGELFF. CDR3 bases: TGCGCCAGCAGCCAAGATCTTAAGCAGGGGGAGCTGTTTTTT.

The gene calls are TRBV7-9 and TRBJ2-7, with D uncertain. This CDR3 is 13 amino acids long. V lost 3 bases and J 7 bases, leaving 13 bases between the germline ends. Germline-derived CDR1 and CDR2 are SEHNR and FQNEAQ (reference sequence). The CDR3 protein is CASSFSGSLEQYF. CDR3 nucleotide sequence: TGTGCCAGCAGCTTTTCAGGCAGCCTAGAGCAGTACTTC.

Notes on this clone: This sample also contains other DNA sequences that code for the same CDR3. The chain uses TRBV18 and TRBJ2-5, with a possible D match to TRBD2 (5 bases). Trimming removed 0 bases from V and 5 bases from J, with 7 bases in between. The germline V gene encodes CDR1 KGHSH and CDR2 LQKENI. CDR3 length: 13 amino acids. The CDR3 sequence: CASSPPGGETQYF. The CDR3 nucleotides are TGTGCCAGCTCACCACCGGGCGGGGAGACCCAGTACTTC.

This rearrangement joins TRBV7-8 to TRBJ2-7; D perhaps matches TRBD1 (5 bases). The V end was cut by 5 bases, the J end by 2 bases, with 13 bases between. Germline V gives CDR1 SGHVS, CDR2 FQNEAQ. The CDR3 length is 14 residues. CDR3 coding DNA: TGTGCCAGCAGCCGACGACAGTCCCCCTACGAGCAGTACTTC. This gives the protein CASSRRQSPYEQYF.

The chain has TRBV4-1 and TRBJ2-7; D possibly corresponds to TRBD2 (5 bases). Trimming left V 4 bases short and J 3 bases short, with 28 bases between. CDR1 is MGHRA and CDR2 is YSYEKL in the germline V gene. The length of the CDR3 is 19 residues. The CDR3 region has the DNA TGCGCCAGCAGCCCAGTCCTGAAGGTCGGGGATCTTACCGGCTACGAGCAGTACTTC. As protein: CASSPVLKVGDLTGYEQYF.

The chain's CDR3 is CASSSDRGNFYEQYF. The CDR3 DNA reads TGTGCCAGCAGCTCCGACAGGGGTAACTTCTACGAGCAGTACTTC. The gene calls are TRBV7-9 and TRBJ2-7, with TRBD1 matching over 8 bases. The CDR3 sequence is 15 residues long. Trimming at V came to 4 bases and at J to 3 bases, leaving 8 bases not matched to a gene. CDR1 and CDR2 from the germline V gene are SEHNR and FQNEAQ (reference sequence).

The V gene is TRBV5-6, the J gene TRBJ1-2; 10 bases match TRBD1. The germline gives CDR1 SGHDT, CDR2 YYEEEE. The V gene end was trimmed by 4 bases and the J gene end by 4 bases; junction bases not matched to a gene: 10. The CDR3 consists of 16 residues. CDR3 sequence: CASSADRGPILYGYTF. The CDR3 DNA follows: TGTGCCAGCAGCGCTGACAGGGGGCCGATTCTCTATGGCTACACCTTC.

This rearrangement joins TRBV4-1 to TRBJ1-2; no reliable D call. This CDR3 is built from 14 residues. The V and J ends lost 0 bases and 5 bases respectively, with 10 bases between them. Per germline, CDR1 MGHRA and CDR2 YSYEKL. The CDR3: CASSQDSTNYGYTF. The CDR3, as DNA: TGCGCCAGCAGCCAAGATTCGACGAATTATGGCTACACCTTC.

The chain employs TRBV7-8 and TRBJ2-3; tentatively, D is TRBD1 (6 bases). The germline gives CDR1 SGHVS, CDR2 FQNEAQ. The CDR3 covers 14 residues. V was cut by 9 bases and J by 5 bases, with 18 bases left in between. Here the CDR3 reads CARFGAGEEDTQYF. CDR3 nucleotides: TGTGCCAGGTTTGGGGCAGGGGAAGAAGATACGCAGTATTTT.

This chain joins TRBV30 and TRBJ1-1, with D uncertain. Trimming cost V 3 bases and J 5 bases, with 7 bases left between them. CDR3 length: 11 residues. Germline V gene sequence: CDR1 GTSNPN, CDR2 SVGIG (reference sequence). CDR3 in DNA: TGTGCCTGGAGCCCCCGAACTGAAGCTTTCTTT. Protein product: CAWSPRTEAFF.

Here the CDR3 reads CASSLTASGILNTEAFF. Here the CDR3 DNA reads TGTGCCAGCAGCCTAACCGCCTCCGGCATCTTGAACACTGAAGCTTTCTTT. The chain combines TRBV7-9 with TRBJ1-1; D call uncertain. This CDR3 is 17 amino acids long. The V gene's germline CDR1 is SEHNR and CDR2 FQNEAQ (reference sequence). V was cut by 5 bases and J by 0 bases, with 19 bases left in between.

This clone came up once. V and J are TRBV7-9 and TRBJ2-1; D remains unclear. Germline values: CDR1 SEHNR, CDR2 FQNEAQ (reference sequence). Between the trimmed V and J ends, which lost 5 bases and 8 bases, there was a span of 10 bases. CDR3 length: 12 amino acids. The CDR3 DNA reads TGTGCCAGCAGCCCGGATCGCGATGAGCAGTTCTTC. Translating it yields CASSPDRDEQFF.

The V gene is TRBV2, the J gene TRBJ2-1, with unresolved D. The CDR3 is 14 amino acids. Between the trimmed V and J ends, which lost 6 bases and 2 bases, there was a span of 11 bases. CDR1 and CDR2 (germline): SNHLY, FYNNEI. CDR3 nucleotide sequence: TGTGCCAGCAGATCCCGCGCCACCTACAATGAGCAGTTCTTC. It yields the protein CASRSRATYNEQFF.

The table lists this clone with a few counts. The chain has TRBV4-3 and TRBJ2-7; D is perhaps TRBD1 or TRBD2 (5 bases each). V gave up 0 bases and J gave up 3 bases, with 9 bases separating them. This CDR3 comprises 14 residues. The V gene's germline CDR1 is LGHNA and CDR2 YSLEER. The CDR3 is CASSQEGPFYEQYF. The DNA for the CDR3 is TGCGCCAGCAGCCAAGAGGGACCCTTCTACGAGCAGTACTTC.

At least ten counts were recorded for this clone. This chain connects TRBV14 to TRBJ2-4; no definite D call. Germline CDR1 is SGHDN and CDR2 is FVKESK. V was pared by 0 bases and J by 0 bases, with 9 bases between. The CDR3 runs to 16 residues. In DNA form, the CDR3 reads TGTGCCAGCAGCCAAGAAGTAGGTGGAGCCAAAAACATTCAGTACTTC. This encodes CASSQEVGGAKNIQYF.

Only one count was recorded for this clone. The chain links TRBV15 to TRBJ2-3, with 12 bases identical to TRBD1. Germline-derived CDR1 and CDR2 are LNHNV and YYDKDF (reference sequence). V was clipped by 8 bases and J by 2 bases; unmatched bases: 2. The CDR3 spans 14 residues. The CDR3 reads CATGTGGYTDTQYF. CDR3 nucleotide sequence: TGTGCCACCGGGACAGGGGGCTACACAGATACGCAGTATTTT.

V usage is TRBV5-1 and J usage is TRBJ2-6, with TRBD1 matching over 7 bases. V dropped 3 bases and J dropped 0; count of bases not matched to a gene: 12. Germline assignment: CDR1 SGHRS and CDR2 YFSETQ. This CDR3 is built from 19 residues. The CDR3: CASSSTPGGAFSGANVLTF. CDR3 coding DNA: TGCGCCAGCAGCTCGACCCCAGGGGGTGCCTTCTCTGGGGCCAACGTCCTGACTTTC.